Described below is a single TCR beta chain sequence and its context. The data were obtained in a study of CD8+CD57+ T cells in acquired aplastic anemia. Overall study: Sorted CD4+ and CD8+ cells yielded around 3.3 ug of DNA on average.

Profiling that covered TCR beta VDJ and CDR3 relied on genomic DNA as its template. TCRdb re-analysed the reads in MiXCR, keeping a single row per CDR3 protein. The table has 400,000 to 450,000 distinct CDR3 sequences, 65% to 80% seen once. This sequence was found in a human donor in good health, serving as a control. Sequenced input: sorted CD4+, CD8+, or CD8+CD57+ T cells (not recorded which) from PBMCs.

The CDR3 DNA reads TGTGCCAGTAGCAAACGTACTAGCGGGGAGACCCAGTACTTC. Its translation is CASSKRTSGETQYF. The rearrangement uses TRBV19 and TRBJ2-5, with 9 bases matching TRBD2. The CDR3 loop spans 14 amino acids. Germline V CDR1 and CDR2: LNHDA, SQIVND (reference sequence). The trim removed 6 bases at V and 5 bases at J, leaving 7 bases unmatched. Drawing the rest from reference TRBV19 and TRBJ2-5, the complete variable domain is DGGITQSPKYLFRKEGQNVTLSCEQNLNHDAMYWYRQDPGQGLRLIYYSQIVNDFQKGDIAEGYSVSREKKESFPLTVTSAQKNPTAFYLCASSKRTSGETQYFGPGTRLLVL.